The clone carrying this TCR beta chain was observed many times. Its antigen is unknown. This record comes from a study of regulatory T cells in long-lasting Graves disease. Study-level points and caveats: Segments TRBV28, TRBJ1-2 and TRBJ2-5 showed preferential usage in persistent disease.

The CDR3 totals 15 residues. Germline values: CDR1 MNHEY, CDR2 SVGEGT. V was cut by 0 bases and J by 2 bases, with 11 bases left in between. Time point given: newly diagnosed GD, antithyroid drugs for less than 3 months. Preparation of the TCR library used RNA extracted from PBMCs. Libraries of TCR beta came from iRepertoire HTBI primers plus Arm-PCR of CDR3 regions. TCRdb ran MiXCR on the multiplex PCR reads and lists one entry per CDR3 protein. The sample comprises about 540,000 distinct CDR3 sequences, roughly 14% of which are singletons, and 8.5% to 10% rests with the top ten. The same sample was also studied in work on T cells in Graves' hyperthyroidism and ophthalmopathy.

The sequencing used peripheral blood mononuclear cells (PBMCs), collected at new diagnosis, from a patient treated with antithyroid drugs. The chain uses TRBV6-2 or TRBV6-3 and TRBJ2-7; TRBD1 might be the D (7 bases). The source of this sequence is a man between 25 and 39 years old with Graves disease. This CDR3 is CASSYSSRGAYEQYF. The CDR3 region has the DNA TGTGCCAGCAGTTACTCGAGCAGGGGGGCCTACGAGCAGTACTTC.